The 10 T cell receptor beta chains in this list originate from one sample, sequenced in a study of cytomegalovirus exposure and HLA in healthy donors. Both 60 Vbeta primers and 13 Jbeta primers went into the PCR. Here immunoSEQ multiplex PCR was the method, and the copy in TCRdb shows in-frame clones only, minus some. The sample consists of more than 200,000 clones, about 83% of them appearing once. The sequencing input was PBMCs. Receptors originate from a girl aged 5 to 17 in good health and CMV-seronegative.

V usage is TRBV5-4 and J usage is TRBJ1-2, with D possibly TRBD1 on 6 matching bases. The CDR3 length is 15 residues. Germline CDR1 is SGHNT and CDR2 is YYREEE (reference sequence). Between the trimmed V and J ends, which lost 4 bases and 7 bases, there was a span of 20 bases. CDR3 residues: CASSPPNGTLGGYTF. In nucleotides, the CDR3 is TGTGCCAGCAGCCCCCCTAACGGGACACTGGGTGGCTACACCTTC.

The V gene is TRBV30, the J gene TRBJ1-1; 10 positions agree with TRBD1. With V trimmed by 0 bases and J by 1 base, 2 bases remained unmatched. The CDR3 contains 15 residues. Per the germline V gene, CDR1 is GTSNPN and CDR2 is SVGIG (reference sequence). CDR3 region: CAWSVRDRGNTEAFF. The CDR3 coding sequence is TGTGCCTGGAGTGTCAGGGACAGGGGGAACACTGAAGCTTTCTTT.

The chain joins TRBV4-3 to TRBJ2-1, with D perhaps TRBD1 (6 bases). This CDR3 has 15 residues. The V gene lost 0 bases and the J gene lost 3 bases, with 9 bases spanning the gap. Germline CDR1 LGHNA, CDR2 YSLEER. The CDR3 DNA is TGCGCCAGCAGCCAAGATTACAGGGTCTACAATGAGCAGTTCTTC. Protein sequence: CASSQDYRVYNEQFF.

V and J are TRBV6-5 and TRBJ1-1; D not certain. CDR3 length: 14 amino acids. The germline CDR1 and CDR2 sequences are MNHEY and SVGAGI. Trimming left V 0 bases short and J 3 bases short, with 8 bases between. CDR3 bases: TGTGCCAGCAGTTACTCGAGTTCGTACACTGAAGCTTTCTTT. This gives the protein CASSYSSSYTEAFF.

This clone occurred a few times. This chain joins TRBV10-3 and TRBJ2-1; 9 nucleotides line up with TRBD1. From germline, CDR1 is ENHRY and CDR2 SYGVKD. This CDR3 is 13 amino acids long. V gave up 6 bases and J gave up 5 bases; unmatched junction bases: 2. The CDR3 DNA reads as TGTGCCATCAGAGACAGGGGGAACAATGAGCAGTTCTTC. Its translation is CAIRDRGNNEQFF.

The chain has TRBV4-3 and TRBJ2-7, with 8 bases lining up with TRBD1. There are 16 residues in the CDR3. After removal of 3 bases from V and 0 bases from J, the junction contained 7 bases not matched to a gene. The germline V gene encodes CDR1 LGHNA and CDR2 YSLEER. This CDR3 reads CASSHGTGTISYEQYF. The CDR3 bases are TGCGCCAGCAGCCACGGGACAGGTACAATCTCCTACGAGCAGTACTTC.

This clone showed up just once. This rearrangement joins TRBV7-2 to TRBJ2-5; 8 nucleotides line up with TRBD1. The J call may be mistaken, given a closer DNA end match to TRBJ2-7. The germline CDR1 and CDR2 sequences are SGHTA and FQGNSA. The CDR3 loop spans 15 amino acids. The CDR3 bases are TGTGCCAGCAGCTTACAGACAGGGGTATCCTACGAGCAGTACTTC. It encodes CASSLQTGVSYEQYF.

J is TRBJ2-2 and V is TRBV4-3; TRBD1 aligns across 7 bases. The CDR3 runs 17 residues. V was pared by 2 bases and J by 1 base, with 7 bases of the junction left unmatched. The germline V gene has CDR1 LGHNA and CDR2 YSLEER. CDR3 nucleotides: TGCGCCAGCAGCCAATTGGCCGGGACAGTGAACACCGGGGAGCTGTTTTTT. Its protein is CASSQLAGTVNTGELFF.

This chain uses TRBV18 with TRBJ2-7, with D possibly matching TRBD2 (5 bases). The ends were cut back, 2 bases at V and 4 bases at J, with 15 bases in the middle. CDR1 and CDR2 from the germline V gene are KGHSH and LQKENI. This CDR3 is 15 amino acids long. The DNA for the CDR3 is TGTGCCAGCTCACCAGATGTGGGAGTATGGTACGAGCAGTACTTC. This gives the protein CASSPDVGVWYEQYF.

The chain carries TRBV7-6 and TRBJ1-5; the D gene is possibly TRBD1 (5 bases). There are 15 residues in the CDR3. Trimming pared 5 bases from V and 7 bases from J, leaving 18 bases between. The germline V gene has CDR1 SGHVS and CDR2 FNYEAQ. CDR3 residues: CASSPTGLGLQPQHF. In DNA form, the CDR3 reads TGTGCCAGCAGCCCAACGGGGCTGGGACTCCAGCCCCAGCATTTT.